Following are 3 T cell receptor beta chains from one sample sequenced in a study of tissue T cells after allogeneic stem cell transplantation. Time point defined: mouse harvest day 7 after allogeneic transplant. The graft held 10^6 splenic CD5+ T cells and 10^7 T-cell-depleted bone marrow cells. The protocol was immunoSEQ multiplex PCR, while the TCRdb copy is restricted to in-frame clones and leaves out a portion. Found here are roughly 8,700 clones, 45% of them singletons; the top ten hold 6.5% to 9%. Sequencing used gut tissue. The origin of the receptors is a female BALB/c mouse given C57BL/6 T cells with graft-versus-host disease after an allogeneic hematopoietic cell transplant.

About this clone: Mouse gene names and germline throughout. CDR3 DNA, as far as it was read: TGTGCCAGCAGTCTGCAGGACAACTATGAACAGTAC. Residues: CASSLQDNYEQY. The full CDR3 sequence reads CASSLQDNYEQYF. This chain connects TRBV26 to TRBJ2-7, with D perhaps TRBD1 (5 bases). The read terminates 1 residue before the CDR3 end, so the remaining end is supplied by the germline J gene. This CDR3 spans 13 amino acids. V lost 2 bases and J 3 bases, leaving 8 bases between the germline ends. Germline V gene lookup returns CDR1 KGHPV and CDR2 FQNQEV (reference sequence). Drawing the rest from reference TRBV26 and TRBJ2-7, the complete variable domain is NSKVIQTPRYLVKGQGQKAKMRCIPEKGHPVVFWYQQNKNNEFKFLINFQNQEVLQQIDMTEKRFSAECPSNSPCSLEIQSSEAGDSALYLCASSLQDNYEQYFGPGTRLTVL.

As concerns this clone: The genes and germline here are from mouse. The read finishes 1 residue shy of the CDR3 end, and the germline J gene is used to complete it. This chain connects TRBV26 to TRBJ2-5; D gene unclear. The CDR3 contains 13 residues. Trimming removed 2 bases at V and 3 bases at J, with 6 bases between. Germline CDR1 reads KGHPV; CDR2 reads FQNQEV (reference sequence). The part of the CDR3 DNA that was read is TGTGCCAGCAGTCTGAACAGTCAAGACACCCAGTAC. As protein: CASSLNSQDTQY. The CDR3 reads in full as CASSLNSQDTQYF.

About this clone itself: The genes and germline here are from mouse. The sequenced fragment ends 1 residue before the CDR3 boundary, so the rest is inferred from the germline J gene. V usage is TRBV13-2 and J usage is TRBJ2-4, with TRBD2 identical over 9 bases. With V trimmed by 0 bases and J by 1 base, 9 bases remained unmatched. Germline values: CDR1 NNHNN, CDR2 SYGAGS (reference sequence). The CDR3 totals 18 residues. CDR3 amino acids: CASGDAWGGEWGQNTLYF. The CDR3 DNA, read in part, is TGTGCCAGCGGTGATGCGTGGGGGGGCGAGTGGGGTCAAAACACCTTGTAC.